Presented here are 29 T cell receptor beta chains from one specimen sequenced in a study of blood T cell repertoires in COVID-19. Sequencing was performed with immunoSEQ multiplex PCR; in TCRdb, only in-frame clones are kept and a portion is missing. The table lists approximately 80,000 clones, more than 70% of them singletons. Sequencing was done on a sample of peripheral blood. The receptor set was obtained from a man between 65 and 85 years old with active or convalescent COVID-19.

The chain is built from TRBV20-1 and TRBJ2-5; 11 bases align to TRBD2. The CDR3 has 16 residues. After removal of 3 bases from V and 2 bases from J, the junction contained 8 bases not matched to a gene. CDR1 and CDR2 (germline): DFQATT, SNEGSKA (reference sequence). As DNA, the CDR3 is TGCAGTGCTAGTGGGGCGGGACTAGCGGTTCAAGAGACCCAGTACTTC. It specifies CSASGAGLAVQETQYF.

The chain is built from TRBV11-2 and TRBJ1-5; perhaps TRBD1 as D (6 bases). V lost 4 bases, J lost 1 base, and 8 bases lay in between. The CDR3 spans 14 residues. Germline CDR1 and CDR2: SGHAT and FQNNGV. CDR3 nucleotides: TGTGCCAGCAGCTCTACAGGGAGCAATCAGCCCCAGCATTTT. Residues: CASSSTGSNQPQHF.

V gene TRBV10-3 combines with J gene TRBJ2-2, with D perhaps TRBD1 (6 bases). The CDR3 extends over 14 amino acids. CDR1 and CDR2 from the germline V gene are ENHRY and SYGVKD. V shed 10 bases and J shed 4 bases, with 16 bases lying between them. CDR3 nucleotide sequence: TGTGCCACAAAACAGGGTGCGGGCACCGGGGAGCTGTTTTTT. Its protein product is CATKQGAGTGELFF.

J is TRBJ1-3 and V is TRBV10-2; D not certain. The germline CDR1 and CDR2 sequences are WSHSY and SAAADI. The CDR3 spans 14 residues. V lost 2 bases to trimming and J lost 4 bases, with 9 bases between them. The CDR3 reads CASSEAQAGNTIYF. DNA for the CDR3: TGCGCCAGCAGTGAGGCCCAGGCGGGAAACACCATATATTTT.

The rearrangement links TRBV6-5 to TRBJ1-5, with 8 positions matching TRBD1. The CDR3 consists of 15 residues. The junction had 6 bases not matched to a gene; V was cut back by 4 bases and J by 4 bases. CDR1 and CDR2 from the germline V gene are MNHEY and SVGAGI. Here the CDR3 reads CASSSSGTGNQPQHF. The CDR3 bases are TGTGCCAGCAGTTCGAGCGGGACAGGAAATCAGCCCCAGCATTTT.

The V gene is TRBV24-1, the J gene TRBJ2-3; 8 bases map to TRBD1. The CDR3 sequence is 15 residues long. CDR1 and CDR2 (germline): KGHDR, SFDVKD. The J segment lost 4 bases and the V segment lost 7 bases, leaving 9 bases of the junction unmatched. The CDR3 nucleotides are TGTGCCACCAGCCCCGGGACAGGTTCCGCAGATACGCAGTATTTT. The encoded protein is CATSPGTGSADTQYF.

The rearrangement links TRBV7-9 to TRBJ2-1, with 7 bases aligning to TRBD1. The CDR3 has 19 amino acids. Germline V gene data show CDR1 as SEHNR and CDR2 as FQNEAQ (reference sequence). The J segment lost 4 bases and the V segment lost 5 bases, leaving 20 bases of the junction unmatched. As DNA, the CDR3 is TGTGCCAGCAGCCCCCCCCCTGGGACAGCGAATTATCGGTACAATGAGCAGTTCTTC. It is translated as CASSPPPGTANYRYNEQFF.

The gene calls are TRBV6-1 and TRBJ2-6; a weak D match, TRBD2 (5 bases). CDR1 and CDR2 from the germline V gene are MNHNS and SASEGT. The CDR3 consists of 17 residues. The V and J ends lost 2 bases and 3 bases respectively, with 14 bases between them. In DNA form, the CDR3 reads TGTGCCAGCAGTGAACGGGTTAGCGCTAGTGGGGCCAACGTCCTGACTTTC. Encoded protein: CASSERVSASGANVLTF.

The V call is TRBV6-5, the J call TRBJ1-2; 7 nucleotides align to TRBD1. The CDR3 is 15 amino acids. V lost 8 bases to trimming and J lost 4 bases; unmatched junction nucleotides: 13. Germline assignment: CDR1 MNHEY and CDR2 SVGAGI. CDR3 loop: CASGDRVTGVYGYTF. DNA of the CDR3: TGTGCCAGCGGGGATCGGGTTACAGGGGTCTATGGCTACACCTTC.

This rearrangement joins TRBV2 to TRBJ1-6; D ambiguous. The V and J ends lost 1 base and 9 bases respectively, with 10 bases between them. The length of the CDR3 is 14 residues. The germline CDR1 and CDR2 sequences are SNHLY and FYNNEI. The CDR3 spells CASSEGGVGSPLHF. The CDR3 DNA reads TGTGCCAGCAGTGAAGGCGGGGTTGGTTCACCCCTCCACTTT.

The rearrangement joins TRBV6-1 to TRBJ2-3; the D gene is possibly TRBD1 (6 bases). From germline, CDR1 is MNHNS and CDR2 SASEGT. The CDR3 totals 12 residues. Trimming left V 2 bases short and J 9 bases short, with 9 bases between. The CDR3 nucleotides read TGTGCCAGCAGTGAAAGGGGGTTCACGCAGTATTTT. Protein product: CASSERGFTQYF.

The chain uses TRBV6-1 and TRBJ1-5; D might be TRBD1 (6 bases). V gave up 1 base and J gave up 6 bases, with 19 bases separating them. CDR1 MNHNS and CDR2 SASEGT come from the germline V gene. The CDR3 totals 17 residues. DNA for the CDR3: TGTGCCAGCAGTGAAGTAGGGGACGGGGGGCATGGTCAGCCCCAGCATTTT. Protein product: CASSEVGDGGHGQPQHF.

The V gene is TRBV27, the J gene TRBJ1-1; possible D gene TRBD1, 5 bases. V gave up 4 bases and J gave up 9 bases, with 12 bases separating them. Per the germline V gene, CDR1 is MNHEY and CDR2 is SMNVEV (reference sequence). The CDR3 spans 12 residues. CDR3 residues: CASSSDSLKAFF. Written as DNA, the CDR3 is TGTGCCAGCAGTTCCGACAGTCTTAAAGCTTTCTTT.

In DNA form, the CDR3 reads TGTGCCACCAGTGAAGTGGACAGGGGTAGAGGCTACACCTTC. The encoded protein is CATSEVDRGRGYTF. This rearrangement joins TRBV24-1 to TRBJ1-2, with 9 bases identical to TRBD1. CDR3 length: 14 amino acids. V was pared by 4 bases and J by 8 bases, with 7 bases of the junction left unmatched. Looked up from germline, CDR1 is KGHDR and CDR2 is SFDVKD.

The chain is built from TRBV19 and TRBJ1-1; TRBD1 is a possible D gene (5 bases). Trimming cost V 7 bases and J 3 bases, with 12 bases left between them. The CDR3 extends over 13 amino acids. CDR1 LNHDA and CDR2 SQIVND come from the germline V gene (reference sequence). The CDR3 DNA reads as TGTGCCAGTACCGCGGGACTTTACACTGAAGCTTTCTTT. Translating gives CASTAGLYTEAFF.

The V gene is TRBV10-1, the J gene TRBJ1-1; no reliable D call. The CDR3 has 13 residues. Germline CDR1 reads WNHNN; CDR2 reads SYGVQD (reference sequence). The V gene lost 4 bases and the J gene lost 2 bases, with 8 bases spanning the gap. CDR3 protein: CASSGRRNTEAFF. DNA of the CDR3: TGCGCCAGCAGTGGAAGGAGAAACACTGAAGCTTTCTTT.

This sequence joins TRBV2 and TRBJ2-5; TRBD1 aligns across 12 bases. This CDR3 has 15 amino acids. Germline CDR1 is SNHLY and CDR2 is FYNNEI. The V and J ends lost 4 bases and 6 bases, in that order; junction bases with no gene match: 6. Written as DNA, the CDR3 is TGTGCCAGCAGTGGGGGACAGGGGGCTGTGAAGACCCAGTACTTC. Translated: CASSGGQGAVKTQYF.

The rearrangement joins TRBV5-1 to TRBJ1-4; TRBD1 aligns across 8 bases. The CDR3 is made up of 15 amino acids. CDR1 SGHRS and CDR2 YFSETQ come from the germline V gene. Trimming at V came to 4 bases and at J to 2 bases, leaving 4 bases not matched to a gene. The CDR3 sequence: CASSRTGGTNEKLFF. The CDR3 nucleotides are TGCGCCAGCAGCCGTACAGGGGGGACTAATGAAAAACTGTTTTTT.

This clone was counted only a few times. This chain links TRBV5-5 with TRBJ1-4, with 10 bases identical to TRBD1. The J segment lost 6 bases and the V segment lost 3 bases, leaving 11 bases of the junction unmatched. CDR3 size: 17 residues. Looked up from germline, CDR1 is SGHKS and CDR2 is YYEKEE (reference sequence). The CDR3 loop reads CASSSTDEGTGDEKLFF. In DNA, the CDR3 is TGTGCCAGCAGCTCGACCGACGAGGGGACAGGGGATGAAAAACTGTTTTTT.

The chain combines TRBV6-4 with TRBJ2-3; TRBD2 agrees at 8 bases. V gave up 2 bases and J gave up 1 base; unmatched junction bases: 5. The CDR3 consists of 16 residues. The germline V gene has CDR1 MRHNA and CDR2 SNTAGT. The CDR3 here is CASSDAYSGGTDTQYF. In DNA, the CDR3 is TGTGCCAGCAGTGACGCCTATAGCGGGGGCACAGATACGCAGTATTTT.

The chain carries TRBV7-9 and TRBJ1-2; D remains unclear. The germline V gene has CDR1 SEHNR and CDR2 FQNEAQ (reference sequence). The germline V and J ends were trimmed by 5 bases and 8 bases, with 15 bases remaining between them. The CDR3 runs to 13 residues. DNA of the CDR3: TGTGCCAGCAGCGACTCGGGATGGGTCGGCTACACCTTC. Protein sequence: CASSDSGWVGYTF.

This clone has only a few counts. The chain joins TRBV28 to TRBJ1-5, with D hard to call. Germline lookup yields CDR1 MDHEN and CDR2 SYDVKM. The CDR3 is 14 amino acids. Deletions cut 7 bases from V and 4 bases from J, with 14 bases between. The CDR3 is CASKGERENQPQHF. DNA for the CDR3: TGTGCCAGCAAAGGAGAACGGGAAAATCAGCCCCAGCATTTT. The entire variable domain, with the rest obtained from reference TRBV28 and TRBJ1-5, is as follows: DVKVTQSSRYLVKRTGEKVFLECVQDMDHENMFWYRQDPGLGLRLIYFSYDVKMKEKGDIPEGYSVSREKKERFSLILESASTNQTSMYLCASKGERENQPQHFGDGTRLSIL.

The J gene is TRBJ1-1, the V gene TRBV12-5, with D uncertain. Germline values: CDR1 LGHNT, CDR2 FRNRAP. The length of the CDR3 is 14 residues. V was pared by 4 bases and J by 2 bases, with 11 bases between. The CDR3 bases are TGTGCTAGTGGTTCTCGACACTCTAACACTGAAGCTTTCTTT. This gives the protein CASGSRHSNTEAFF.

The chain uses TRBV7-9 and TRBJ1-2; D remains unclear. The CDR3 has 11 residues. The germline gives CDR1 SEHNR, CDR2 FQNEAQ (reference sequence). V was pared by 8 bases and J by 8 bases, with 12 bases between. Here the CDR3 reads CASQDLRGYTF. In nucleotides, the CDR3 is TGTGCCAGCCAAGATCTGAGGGGCTACACCTTC. The full variable domain, completed using reference TRBV7-9 and TRBJ1-2, is DTGVSQNPRHKITKRGQNVTFRCDPISEHNRLYWYRQTLGQGPEFLTYFQNEAQLEKSRLLSDRFSAERPKGSFSTLEIQRTEQGDSAMYLCASQDLRGYTFGSGTRLTVV.

The chain combines TRBV5-4 with TRBJ2-5; tentative D call: TRBD1 (6 bases). This CDR3 has 17 residues. Germline V gives CDR1 SGHNT, CDR2 YYREEE (reference sequence). V lost 3 bases to trimming and J lost 1 base, with 19 bases between them. The chain's CDR3 is CASSSEGGAATQETQYF. In DNA form, the CDR3 reads TGTGCCAGCAGCTCTGAAGGGGGTGCGGCAACCCAAGAGACCCAGTACTTC.

The V gene is TRBV24-1, the J gene TRBJ2-1; maybe TRBD1 (6 bases). Trimming pared 6 bases from V and 7 bases from J, leaving 9 bases between. CDR1 is KGHDR, CDR2 SFDVKD, per germline. The CDR3 loop spans 12 amino acids. This CDR3 is CATSTGRNEQFF. The CDR3 region has the DNA TGTGCCACCAGTACAGGGAGAAATGAGCAGTTCTTC.

This clone has only one observation. This chain links TRBV28 with TRBJ2-5; D might be TRBD2 (5 bases). V lost 6 bases and J lost 5, with 13 bases in between. CDR3 length: 13 residues. Looked up from germline, CDR1 is MDHEN and CDR2 is SYDVKM. The CDR3 here is CASSLRRGETQYF. In DNA, the CDR3 is TGTGCCAGCAGCCTGCGGCGAGGGGAGACCCAGTACTTC.

This clone was seen repeatedly, ten times or more. CDR3 sequence: CASSPSRRVNTEAFF. The CDR3 bases are TGTGCCAGCAGCCCGAGCCGCAGGGTGAACACTGAAGCTTTCTTT. V and J are TRBV7-9 and TRBJ1-1, with D possibly being TRBD1 (5 bases). Between the trimmed V and J ends, which lost 5 bases and 0 bases, there was a span of 13 bases. The V gene's germline CDR1 is SEHNR and CDR2 FQNEAQ (reference sequence). The CDR3 consists of 15 residues.

The rearrangement links TRBV11-2 to TRBJ2-7; a possible D gene is TRBD1 (6 bases). In germline, CDR1 is SGHAT, CDR2 FQNNGV. Trimming removed 5 bases at V and 3 bases at J, with 14 bases between. This CDR3 contains 14 residues. CDR3 amino acids: CASSPTGHNYEQYF. As DNA, the CDR3 is TGTGCCAGCAGCCCTACGGGACACAACTACGAGCAGTACTTC. The whole variable domain, remainder taken from reference TRBV11-2 and TRBJ2-7, is EAGVAQSPRYKIIEKRQSVAFWCNPISGHATLYWYQQILGQGPKLLIQFQNNGVVDDSQLPKDRFSAERLKGVDSTLKIQPAKLEDSAVYLCASSPTGHNYEQYFGPGTRLTVT.